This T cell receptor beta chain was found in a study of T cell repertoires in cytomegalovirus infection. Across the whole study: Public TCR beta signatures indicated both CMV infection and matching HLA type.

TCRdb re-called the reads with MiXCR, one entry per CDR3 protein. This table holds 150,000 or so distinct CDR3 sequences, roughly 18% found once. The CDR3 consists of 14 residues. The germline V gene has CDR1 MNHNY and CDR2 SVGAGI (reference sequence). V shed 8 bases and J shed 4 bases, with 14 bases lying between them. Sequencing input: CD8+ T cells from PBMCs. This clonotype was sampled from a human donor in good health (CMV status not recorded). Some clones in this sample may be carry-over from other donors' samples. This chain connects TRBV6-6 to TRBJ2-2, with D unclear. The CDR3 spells CASLIEKGTGELFF. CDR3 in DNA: TGTGCCAGCCTAATCGAGAAGGGCACCGGGGAGCTGTTTTTT.